This T cell receptor (beta chain) derives from a study of blood T cell repertoires in COVID-19. As for the study in general: The study drew acute and convalescent COVID-19 samples from the United States, Italy and Spain.

Germline V gene sequence: CDR1 GTSNPN, CDR2 SVGIG (reference sequence). V shed 8 bases and J shed 4 bases, with 14 bases lying between them. This CDR3 has 12 amino acids. Per the original data handling: The authors estimated nucleated cell counts from reference gene primer amplification. Profiled with immunoSEQ multiplex PCR; TCRdb holds only in-frame clones, not every one. V and J calls and clone size come straight from that table; D and trimming were deduced from the DNA. The sample holds some 55,000 clones, 77% seen once. This receptor was taken from a man in his 70s with active or convalescent COVID-19. The sequenced material came from peripheral blood. V and J are TRBV30 and TRBJ1-1, with D possibly being TRBD1 (5 bases). The CDR3 protein is CALRRRGTEAFF. CDR3 sequence (DNA): TGTGCCCTACGGAGGAGGGGCACTGAAGCTTTCTTT.